Listed below are T cell receptor beta chains from one sample, sequenced in a study of vaccination effects on CD4 cells after COVID-19. These receptors lack a known antigen. The protocol was immunoSEQ multiplex PCR, while the TCRdb copy is restricted to in-frame clones and leaves out a portion. The sample yields about 45,000 clones, 60% to 80% seen once. The input for sequencing was CD4+ T cells from PBMCs cultured without peptide, taken before COVID-19 vaccination. These receptor sequences come from a human donor who had a prior SARS-CoV-2 infection. The CDR3 runs from the conserved cysteine through the conserved F or W. The D gene is left open where the match is weak. Only part of the rows carry a size: once, few, many, or a class if the clone is expanded.

size: -; length: 16; J: TRBJ2-2; V: TRBV7-2; D: TRBD2; CDR3: CASSLGLAGGTGELFF; DNA: TGTGCCAGCAGCTTAGGACTAGCGGGAGGGACCGGGGAGCTGTTTTTT
size: -; length: 15; J: TRBJ2-7; V: TRBV19; D: -; CDR3: CASSTTGTLSHEQYF; DNA: TGTGCCAGTAGTACAACCGGGACACTTTCACACGAGCAGTACTTC
size: -; length: 16; J: TRBJ2-3; V: TRBV10-1; D: -; CDR3: CASSESRDKKTDTQYF; DNA: TGCGCCAGCAGTGAGTCCCGGGACAAAAAGACAGATACGCAGTATTTT
size: few; length: 15; J: TRBJ2-1; V: TRBV2; D: TRBD2; CDR3: CASSEQRGTFGEQFF; DNA: TGTGCCAGCAGTGAACAGCGGGGCACCTTTGGTGAGCAGTTCTTC
size: -; length: 18; J: TRBJ2-5; V: TRBV3-1/TRBV3-2; D: TRBD2; CDR3: CASSQGLAGGPYQETQYF; DNA: TGTGCCAGCAGCCAAGGTCTAGCGGGGGGGCCGTACCAAGAGACCCAGTACTTC
size: -; length: 15; J: TRBJ1-2; V: TRBV5-5; D: -; CDR3: CASSLTGTYYYGYTF; DNA: TGTGCCAGCAGCTTGACCGGGACCTACTACTATGGCTACACCTTC
size: -; length: 13; J: TRBJ1-1; V: TRBV5-6; D: -; CDR3: CASSFYRATEAFF; DNA: TGTGCCAGCAGCTTCTACAGAGCCACTGAAGCTTTCTTT
size: -; length: 14; J: TRBJ2-2; V: TRBV11-3; D: TRBD1; CDR3: CASSNYRGTGELFF; DNA: TGTGCCAGCAGCAACTACAGGGGAACCGGGGAGCTGTTTTTT
size: -; length: 14; J: TRBJ2-7; V: TRBV19; D: -; CDR3: CASRTGAPLYEQYF; DNA: TGTGCCAGTAGAACGGGGGCGCCTCTCTACGAGCAGTACTTC
size: -; length: 16; J: TRBJ2-2; V: TRBV27; D: -; CDR3: CASSQPEGGYTGELFF; DNA: TGTGCCAGCAGCCAACCGGAGGGGGGGTACACCGGGGAGCTGTTTTTT
size: -; length: 16; J: TRBJ1-5; V: TRBV5-8; D: TRBD1; CDR3: CASSFSGTGKDQPQHF; DNA: TGTGCCAGCAGCTTTTCCGGGACAGGGAAGGATCAGCCCCAGCATTTT
size: -; length: 16; J: TRBJ1-1; V: TRBV18; D: -; CDR3: CASSLTPLGTDTEAFF; DNA: TGTGCCAGCTCACTAACCCCTTTGGGGACGGACACTGAAGCTTTCTTT
size: -; length: 14; J: TRBJ1-4; V: TRBV5-5; D: -; CDR3: CASSSVYRVGELFF; DNA: TGTGCCAGCAGCTCGGTGTACAGGGTAGGGGAACTGTTTTTT
size: -; length: 15; J: TRBJ2-1; V: TRBV14; D: -; CDR3: CASSQDEARFDEQFF; DNA: TGTGCCAGCAGCCAAGATGAGGCTAGATTCGATGAGCAGTTCTTC
size: -; length: 12; J: TRBJ2-1; V: TRBV6-6; D: -; CDR3: CASSYSSQGSVF; DNA: TGTGCCAGCAGTTACTCGAGTCAGGGGAGTGTCTTC
size: -; length: 13; J: TRBJ1-1; V: TRBV20-1; D: -; CDR3: CSASYRSHTEAFF; DNA: TGCAGTGCTAGTTACAGGAGCCACACTGAAGCTTTCTTT
size: -; length: 15; J: TRBJ2-7; V: TRBV18; D: -; CDR3: CASSPTDGTRYEQYF; DNA: TGTGCCAGCTCACCCACAGACGGGACCCGCTACGAGCAGTACTTC
size: -; length: 15; J: TRBJ1-1; V: TRBV19; D: -; CDR3: CASSIDPRTGFEAFF; DNA: TGTGCCAGTAGTATAGACCCGAGAACAGGATTTGAAGCTTTCTTT
size: once; length: 14; J: TRBJ2-7; V: TRBV7-2; D: TRBD2; CDR3: CATQSGGHSYEQYF; DNA: TGTGCCACTCAGAGCGGGGGGCACTCCTACGAGCAGTACTTC
size: few; length: 15; J: TRBJ1-2; V: TRBV7-8; D: -; CDR3: CASSLVLRGGYGYTF; DNA: TGTGCCAGCAGCTTAGTTCTCCGGGGAGGTTATGGCTACACCTTC
size: -; length: 14; J: TRBJ2-7; V: TRBV4-1; D: -; CDR3: CASSLRAGNYEQYF; DNA: TGCGCCAGCAGCCTACGGGCAGGGAACTACGAGCAGTACTTC
size: -; length: 15; J: TRBJ1-4; V: TRBV18; D: -; CDR3: CASSPPGTRNEKLFF; DNA: TGTGCCAGCTCACCCCCCGGGACAAGGAATGAAAAACTGTTTTTT
size: -; length: 14; J: TRBJ1-5; V: TRBV2; D: TRBD1; CDR3: CASTVQGASQPQHF; DNA: TGTGCCAGCACGGTCCAGGGGGCCAGTCAGCCCCAGCATTTT
size: -; length: 17; J: TRBJ2-7; V: TRBV7-8; D: TRBD2; CDR3: CASSPHPAGGSSYEQYF; DNA: TGTGCCAGCAGCCCACACCCCGCCGGGGGGAGCTCCTACGAGCAGTACTTC
size: -; length: 18; J: TRBJ2-4; V: TRBV28; D: TRBD2; CDR3: CASSFGGGLELSKNIQYF; DNA: TGTGCCAGCAGTTTCGGAGGCGGACTAGAACTTTCCAAAAACATTCAGTACTTC
size: -; length: 17; J: TRBJ2-5; V: TRBV6-2/TRBV6-3; D: -; CDR3: CASSYGGYSGTQETQYF; DNA: TGTGCCAGCAGTTACGGTGGCTATAGCGGAACCCAAGAGACCCAGTACTTC
size: once; length: 13; J: TRBJ1-2; V: TRBV6-5; D: -; CDR3: CASSPDWGRGYTF; DNA: TGTGCCAGCAGTCCTGACTGGGGGCGCGGCTACACCTTC
size: -; length: 14; J: TRBJ2-7; V: TRBV6-5; D: TRBD2; CDR3: CASRKAGGTYEQYF; DNA: TGTGCCAGCAGAAAAGCGGGGGGAACCTACGAGCAGTACTTC
size: -; length: 14; J: TRBJ2-1; V: TRBV4-1; D: -; CDR3: CASSRGDISGEQFF; DNA: TGCGCCAGCAGCCGAGGGGACATATCGGGTGAGCAGTTCTTC
size: -; length: 15; J: TRBJ1-5; V: TRBV6-5; D: -; CDR3: CASSPDNYSNQPQHF; DNA: TGTGCCAGCAGTCCGGACAATTATAGCAATCAGCCCCAGCATTTT
size: -; length: 16; J: TRBJ2-3; V: TRBV5-1; D: TRBD2; CDR3: CASSLPSSGGTDTQYF; DNA: TGCGCCAGCAGCTTGCCCTCTAGCGGGGGCACAGATACGCAGTATTTT
size: -; length: 17; J: TRBJ2-1; V: TRBV7-9; D: TRBD2; CDR3: CASSPTPGTSEDNEQFF; DNA: TGTGCCAGCAGCCCTACCCCCGGGACTAGCGAGGACAATGAGCAGTTCTTC
size: -; length: 16; J: TRBJ1-2; V: TRBV18; D: TRBD1; CDR3: CASSPPGDRANYGYTF; DNA: TGTGCCAGCTCACCACCGGGGGACAGGGCAAACTATGGCTACACCTTC
size: -; length: 14; J: TRBJ1-1; V: TRBV21-1; D: -; CDR3: CASSKETVDTEAFF; DNA: TGTGCCAGCAGCAAAGAGACGGTGGACACTGAAGCTTTCTTT
size: once; length: 17; J: TRBJ1-5; V: TRBV19; D: TRBD1; CDR3: CASKFRQGTIGNQPQHF; DNA: TGTGCCAGCAAATTCCGACAGGGGACGATAGGAAATCAGCCCCAGCATTTT
size: few; length: 14; J: TRBJ2-3; V: TRBV6-2/TRBV6-3; D: TRBD1; CDR3: CASSPGQVWDTQYF; DNA: TGTGCCAGCAGCCCCGGACAGGTCTGGGATACGCAGTATTTT
size: once; length: 15; J: TRBJ2-1; V: TRBV7-6; D: -; CDR3: CASSSYKGPYNEQFF; DNA: TGTGCCAGCAGCTCGTACAAGGGCCCCTACAATGAGCAGTTCTTC
size: -; length: 10; J: TRBJ2-1; V: TRBV11-1; D: -; CDR3: CASSNNEQFF; DNA: TGTGCCAGCAGTAACAATGAGCAGTTCTTC
size: -; length: 13; J: TRBJ1-3; V: TRBV28; D: -; CDR3: CASGGTDLSTIYF; DNA: TGTGCCAGCGGCGGGACCGATTTATCCACCATATATTTT
size: -; length: 12; J: TRBJ1-2; V: TRBV7-2; D: -; CDR3: CASRLDGYGYTF; DNA: TGTGCCAGCAGATTAGACGGCTATGGCTACACCTTC
size: -; length: 15; J: TRBJ1-5; V: TRBV5-1; D: -; CDR3: CASSLEGGTGQPQHF; DNA: TGCGCCAGCAGCTTGGAGGGGGGGACGGGTCAGCCCCAGCATTTT
size: once; length: 18; J: TRBJ1-1; V: TRBV18; D: TRBD1; CDR3: CASSLTMMKQGDYPEAFF; DNA: TGTGCCAGCTCACTAACCATGATGAAACAGGGGGATTATCCTGAAGCTTTCTTT
size: once; length: 14; J: TRBJ2-7; V: TRBV5-6; D: TRBD1; CDR3: CASTPGQASYEQYF; DNA: TGTGCCAGCACCCCGGGACAGGCCTCCTACGAGCAGTACTTC
size: few; length: 13; J: TRBJ1-5; V: TRBV2; D: -; CDR3: CASSNWANQPQHF; DNA: TGTGCCAGCAGTAATTGGGCAAATCAGCCCCAGCATTTT
size: -; length: 15; J: TRBJ2-7; V: TRBV2; D: TRBD1; CDR3: CASREPGQGVDEQYF; DNA: TGTGCCAGCAGGGAACCGGGACAGGGGGTCGACGAGCAGTACTTC
size: -; length: 17; J: TRBJ1-1; V: TRBV10-3; D: TRBD1; CDR3: CAINAGTGLSLGTEAFF; DNA: TGTGCCATCAACGCCGGGACAGGGCTGTCGTTGGGGACTGAAGCTTTCTTT
size: -; length: 16; J: TRBJ1-6; V: TRBV2; D: TRBD1; CDR3: CASSIDRAGGNSPLHF; DNA: TGTGCCAGCAGTATAGACAGGGCCGGCGGTAATTCACCCCTCCACTTT
size: -; length: 14; J: TRBJ2-3; V: TRBV14; D: TRBD1; CDR3: CASRRTGGADTQYF; DNA: TGTGCCAGCAGGCGCACAGGGGGAGCAGATACGCAGTATTTT
size: few; length: 14; J: TRBJ1-2; V: TRBV4-2; D: TRBD1; CDR3: CASRDSGTGFGYTF; DNA: TGTGCCAGCAGGGACTCCGGGACAGGTTTCGGCTACACCTTC
size: -; length: 14; J: TRBJ2-7; V: TRBV7-2; D: TRBD1; CDR3: CASSLAGQNYEQYF; DNA: TGTGCCAGCAGCTTAGCGGGACAGAACTACGAGCAGTACTTC
size: -; length: 14; J: TRBJ1-5; V: TRBV6-2/TRBV6-3; D: -; CDR3: CASSYRGRGQPQHF; DNA: TGTGCCAGCAGTTACAGGGGCAGGGGTCAGCCCCAGCATTTT
size: many; length: 12; J: TRBJ1-5; V: TRBV28; D: -; CDR3: CASSLYRQPQHF; DNA: TGTGCCAGCAGTTTATATCGTCAGCCCCAGCATTTT
size: few; length: 15; J: TRBJ2-5; V: TRBV6-6; D: TRBD2; CDR3: CASTRAGAPRETQYF; DNA: TGTGCCAGCACGAGAGCGGGGGCCCCCAGAGAGACCCAGTACTTC
size: -; length: 14; J: TRBJ1-4; V: TRBV19; D: -; CDR3: CASSIRVEGEKLFF; DNA: TGTGCCAGTAGTATCAGGGTAGAAGGTGAAAAACTGTTTTTT
size: -; length: 14; J: TRBJ2-3; V: TRBV7-9; D: TRBD2; CDR3: CASSPGLAGDTQYF; DNA: TGTGCCAGCAGCCCCGGACTAGCAGGGGATACGCAGTATTTT
size: -; length: 16; J: TRBJ1-3; V: TRBV6-5; D: -; CDR3: CASSYSSGIGGNTIYF; DNA: TGTGCCAGCAGTTACTCATCCGGGATTGGTGGAAACACCATATATTTT
size: -; length: 13; J: TRBJ1-3; V: TRBV5-1; D: -; CDR3: CASSLNQGNTIYF; DNA: TGCGCCAGCAGCTTGAACCAAGGAAACACCATATATTTT
size: few; length: 15; J: TRBJ1-1; V: TRBV6-5; D: -; CDR3: CASVGHQTGNTEAFF; DNA: TGTGCCAGCGTAGGCCACCAGACAGGGAACACTGAAGCTTTCTTT